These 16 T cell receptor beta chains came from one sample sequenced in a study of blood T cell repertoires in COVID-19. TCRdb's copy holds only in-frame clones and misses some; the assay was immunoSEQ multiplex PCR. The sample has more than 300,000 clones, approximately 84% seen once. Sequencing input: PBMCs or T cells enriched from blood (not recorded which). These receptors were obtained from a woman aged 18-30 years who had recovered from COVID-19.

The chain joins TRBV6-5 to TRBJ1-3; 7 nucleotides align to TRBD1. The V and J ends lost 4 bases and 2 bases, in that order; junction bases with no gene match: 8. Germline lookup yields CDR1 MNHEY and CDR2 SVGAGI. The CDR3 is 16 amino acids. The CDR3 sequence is CASSSDDRAPGNTIYF. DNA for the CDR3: TGTGCCAGCAGTTCCGATGACAGGGCCCCTGGAAACACCATATATTTT.

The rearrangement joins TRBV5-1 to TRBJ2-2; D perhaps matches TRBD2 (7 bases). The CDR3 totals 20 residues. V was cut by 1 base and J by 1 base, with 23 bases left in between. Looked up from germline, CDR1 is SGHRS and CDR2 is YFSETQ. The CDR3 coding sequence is TGCGCCAGCAGCTTGACAGGGATAACTCTAGCGGAGCTGAACACCGGGGAGCTGTTTTTT. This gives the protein CASSLTGITLAELNTGELFF.

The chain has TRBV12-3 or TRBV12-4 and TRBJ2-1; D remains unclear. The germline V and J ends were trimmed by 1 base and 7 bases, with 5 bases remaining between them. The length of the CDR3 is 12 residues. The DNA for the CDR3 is TGTGCCAGCAGTTTAGGCGGAAATGAGCAGTTCTTC. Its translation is CASSLGGNEQFF.

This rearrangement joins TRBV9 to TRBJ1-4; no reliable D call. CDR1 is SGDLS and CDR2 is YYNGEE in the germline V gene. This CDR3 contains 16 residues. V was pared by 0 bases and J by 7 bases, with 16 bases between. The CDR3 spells CASSVGWSEGGEKLFF. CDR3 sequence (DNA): TGTGCCAGCAGCGTAGGCTGGTCGGAGGGCGGTGAAAAACTGTTTTTT.

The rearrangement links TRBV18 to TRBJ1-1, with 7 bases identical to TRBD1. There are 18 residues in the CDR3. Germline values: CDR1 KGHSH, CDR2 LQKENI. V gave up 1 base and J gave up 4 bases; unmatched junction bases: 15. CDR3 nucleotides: TGTGCCAGCTCACCACGGGGACGAGGGGGCTTTTCCGCCACTGAAGCTTTCTTT. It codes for CASSPRGRGGFSATEAFF. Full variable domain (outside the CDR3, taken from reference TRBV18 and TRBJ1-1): NAGVMQNPRHLVRRRGQEARLRCSPMKGHSHVYWYRQLPEEGLKFMVYLQKENIIDESGMPKERFSAEFPKEGPSILRIQQVVRGDSAAYFCASSPRGRGGFSATEAFFGQGTRLTVV.

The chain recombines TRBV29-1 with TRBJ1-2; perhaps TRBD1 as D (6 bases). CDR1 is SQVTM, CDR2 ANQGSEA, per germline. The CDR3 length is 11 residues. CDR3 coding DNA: TGCGGGGGGGCAGGGATCTATGGCTACACCTTC. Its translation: CGGAGIYGYTF.

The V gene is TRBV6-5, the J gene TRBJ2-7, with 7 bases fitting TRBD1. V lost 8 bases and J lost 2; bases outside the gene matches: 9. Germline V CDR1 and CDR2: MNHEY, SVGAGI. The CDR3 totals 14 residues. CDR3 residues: CASFPMTGPYEQYF. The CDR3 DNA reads TGTGCCAGCTTCCCGATGACAGGGCCCTACGAGCAGTACTTC.

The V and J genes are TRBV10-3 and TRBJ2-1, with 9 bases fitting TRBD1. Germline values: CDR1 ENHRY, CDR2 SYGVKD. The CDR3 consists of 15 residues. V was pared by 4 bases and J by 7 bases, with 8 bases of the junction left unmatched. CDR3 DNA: TGTGCCATCAGTGCTGGACAGGGGTTTATGAATGAGCAGTTCTTC. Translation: CAISAGQGFMNEQFF.

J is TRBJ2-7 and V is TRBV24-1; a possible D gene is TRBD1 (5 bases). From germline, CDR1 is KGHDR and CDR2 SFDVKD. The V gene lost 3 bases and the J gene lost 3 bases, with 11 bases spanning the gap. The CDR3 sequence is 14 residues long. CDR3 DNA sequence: TGTGCCACCAGTGATGCAGGGTTTAGCTACGAGCAGTACTTC. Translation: CATSDAGFSYEQYF.

CDR3 in DNA: TGTGCCAGTAGAGTCGGGACTAGCGGCGTCCCCGGGGAGCTGTTTTTT. Translated: CASRVGTSGVPGELFF. The rearrangement links TRBV19 to TRBJ2-2; 11 bases are a match to TRBD2. The CDR3 runs to 16 residues. The V gene end was trimmed by 6 bases and the J gene end by 6 bases; junction bases not matched to a gene: 9. Germline assignment: CDR1 LNHDA and CDR2 SQIVND (reference sequence).

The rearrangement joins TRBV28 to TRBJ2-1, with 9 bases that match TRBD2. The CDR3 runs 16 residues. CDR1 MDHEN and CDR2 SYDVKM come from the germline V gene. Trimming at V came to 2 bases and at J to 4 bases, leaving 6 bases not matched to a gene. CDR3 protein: CASSLLSGGLYNEQFF. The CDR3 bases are TGTGCCAGCAGTTTACTTAGCGGGGGACTATACAATGAGCAGTTCTTC.

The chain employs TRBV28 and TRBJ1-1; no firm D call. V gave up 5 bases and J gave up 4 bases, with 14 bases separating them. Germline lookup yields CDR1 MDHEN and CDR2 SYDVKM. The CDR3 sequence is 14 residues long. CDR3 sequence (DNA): TGTGCCAGCAGTCGTGGACCGGGGAGCACTGAAGCTTTCTTT. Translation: CASSRGPGSTEAFF.

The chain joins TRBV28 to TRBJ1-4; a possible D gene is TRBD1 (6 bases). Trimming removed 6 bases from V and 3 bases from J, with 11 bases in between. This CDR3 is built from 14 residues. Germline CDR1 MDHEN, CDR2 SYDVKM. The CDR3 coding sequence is TGTGCCAGCAGCCACAGGGTGTCTAATGAAAAACTGTTTTTT. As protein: CASSHRVSNEKLFF.

In DNA form, the CDR3 reads TGTGCCACGATGGGACTAGCGACGAACACCGGGGAGCTGTTTTTT. This gives the protein CATMGLATNTGELFF. The rearrangement joins TRBV24-1 to TRBJ2-2; 10 nucleotides match TRBD2. The CDR3 has 15 residues. The V and J ends lost 10 bases and 0 bases, in that order; junction bases with no gene match: 4. Germline values: CDR1 KGHDR, CDR2 SFDVKD.

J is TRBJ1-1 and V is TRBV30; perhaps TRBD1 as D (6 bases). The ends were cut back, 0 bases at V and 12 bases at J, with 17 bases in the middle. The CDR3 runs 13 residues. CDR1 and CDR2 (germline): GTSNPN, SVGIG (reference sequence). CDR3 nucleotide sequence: TGTGCCTGGAGTGTACAGATTGGGGGCGAAACTTTCTTT. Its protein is CAWSVQIGGETFF.

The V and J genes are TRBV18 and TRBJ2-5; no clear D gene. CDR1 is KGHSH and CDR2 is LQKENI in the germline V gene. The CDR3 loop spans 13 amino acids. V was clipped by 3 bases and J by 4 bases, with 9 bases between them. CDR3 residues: CASSPGPGETQYF. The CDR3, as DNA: TGTGCCAGCTCACCGGGCCCCGGAGAGACCCAGTACTTC. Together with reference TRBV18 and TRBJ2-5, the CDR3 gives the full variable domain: NAGVMQNPRHLVRRRGQEARLRCSPMKGHSHVYWYRQLPEEGLKFMVYLQKENIIDESGMPKERFSAEFPKEGPSILRIQQVVRGDSAAYFCASSPGPGETQYFGPGTRLLVL.